The 7 T cell receptor beta chains given below trace back to one sample, sequenced in a study of T cell clonotyping in hematopoietic cell transplantation. Clones were sequenced by immunoSEQ multiplex PCR, and TCRdb holds only the in-frame ones, with some missing. This table holds about 43,000 clones, 95% found once. Sequenced: peripheral blood mononuclear cells. The receptor source for this set is a man younger than 40 in good health. Some clones in this sample may be carry-over from other donors' samples.

V usage is TRBV4-1 and J usage is TRBJ2-1, with D hard to call. The CDR3 is made up of 15 amino acids. Trimming pared 0 bases from V and 2 bases from J, leaving 8 bases between. CDR1 is MGHRA and CDR2 is YSYEKL in the germline V gene. The CDR3 DNA follows: TGCGCCAGCAGCCAAGATAGTCTCACCTACAATGAGCAGTTCTTC. It is translated as CASSQDSLTYNEQFF.

This chain connects TRBV6-5 to TRBJ2-1; no firm D call. Looked up from germline, CDR1 is MNHEY and CDR2 is SVGAGI. There are 15 residues in the CDR3. V lost 6 bases and J lost 3, with 15 bases in between. DNA of the CDR3: TGTGCCAGCAGCCGCTCCTTGTCTAACTACAATGAGCAGTTCTTC. This translates into CASSRSLSNYNEQFF.

The chain couples TRBV2 to TRBJ2-2; 7 bases are a match to TRBD2. Germline lookup yields CDR1 SNHLY and CDR2 FYNNEI. This CDR3 spans 15 amino acids. With V trimmed by 8 bases and J by 4 bases, 10 bases remained unmatched. The CDR3 region is CASGRGGEGTGELFF. The CDR3 nucleotides read TGTGCCAGCGGCCGAGGTGGGGAGGGCACCGGGGAGCTGTTTTTT.

The J gene is TRBJ1-5, the V gene TRBV13; D unclear. Trimming took 0 bases from V and 3 from J, leaving 18 bases between them. This CDR3 spans 18 amino acids. Per the germline V gene, CDR1 is PRHDT and CDR2 is FYEKMQ (reference sequence). CDR3 amino acids: CASSLGSGEGKVNQPQHF. CDR3 bases: TGTGCCAGCAGCTTAGGCTCCGGGGAAGGGAAGGTCAATCAGCCCCAGCATTTT.

This chain joins TRBV7-2 and TRBJ1-1; D is unclear. The CDR3 is 14 residues long. Trimming removed 1 base at V and 2 bases at J, with 8 bases between. CDR1 is SGHTA, CDR2 FQGNSA, per germline. The CDR3 reads CASSLGGGNTEAFF. DNA for the CDR3: TGTGCCAGCAGCTTAGGAGGAGGAAACACTGAAGCTTTCTTT.

CDR3 in DNA: TGTGCCAGCAGCGTTAGCCCCGACAGGGTGGAGAACACTGAAGCTTTCTTT. This sequence encodes CASSVSPDRVENTEAFF. This chain connects TRBV9 to TRBJ1-1; 7 bases line up with TRBD1. The CDR3 covers 17 residues. V lost 2 bases, J lost 1 base, and 11 bases stayed unmatched. Germline V gene lookup returns CDR1 SGDLS and CDR2 YYNGEE.

The rearrangement links TRBV5-1 to TRBJ2-1; TRBD2 aligns across 9 bases. Germline V gene data show CDR1 as SGHRS and CDR2 as YFSETQ. This CDR3 is built from 16 residues. The trim removed 0 bases at V and 3 bases at J, leaving 4 bases unmatched. In DNA form, the CDR3 reads TGCGCCAGCAGCTTGGCCCGGACTAGCGACTACAATGAGCAGTTCTTC. Protein product: CASSLARTSDYNEQFF.